A selection of T cell receptor beta chains follows, all from one sample in a study of cytomegalovirus exposure and HLA in healthy donors. The method was immunoSEQ multiplex PCR; TCRdb's version includes in-frame clones alone and lacks a portion of them. The sample lists 110,000 or so clones; about an eighth were seen once. The sample consisted of PBMCs. These receptors came from a man aged 40-50 years in good health and CMV-seropositive. CDR3s include the opening cysteine and the closing phenylalanine or tryptophan.

v_call,cdr3_aa
TRBV27,CASSSHYQAGGSYEQYF
TRBV5-8,CASSYRLAGIDTQYF
TRBV6-5,CASGSWDRGYGYTF
TRBV27,CASSLWAGGLRGYTF
TRBV7-9,CASSLGGTNTEAFF
TRBV6-1,CASRSRDRHNEQFF
TRBV7-2,CASSPGTSGSAGFNEQFF
TRBV12-5,CASRTGPIYNEQFF
TRBV7-2,CASSFGGENTEAFF
TRBV5-1,CASSLELARIYEQYF
TRBV7-8,CASSFGGVYGYTF
TRBV6-1,CASSGTSGRRFTDTQYF
TRBV9,CASSSSKEGTQYF
TRBV28,CASREPSGNWYEQYF
TRBV7-6,CASSSRESYEQYF
TRBV4-3,CASSLTGTSGYYEQYF
TRBV29-1,CSVQPGTSGRETQYF
TRBV19,CASSRTGPLTSGQFF
TRBV10-1,CASRQGNDNQPQHF
TRBV7-9,CASSDKPGQGPTYEQYF
TRBV20-1,CSAGRVYEQYF
TRBV6-5,CASSYGLAGYEQYF
TRBV7-2,CASSLESTRPETQYF
TRBV4-1,CASSQPRQGYGHEQYF
TRBV5-6,CASSLRHNNSPLHF
TRBV25-1,CASSKTGLNYNEQFF
TRBV27,CASSFNGRLETQYF
TRBV5-1,CASSLLGVPDTQYF
TRBV12-5,CASGLSVLDGYTF
TRBV27,CASSPARGNEQYF
TRBV27,CASVAGGFSTEAFF
TRBV7-9,CASSLDPQVTGELFF
TRBV28,CASSPSDRTHNEQFF
TRBV27,CASFSSRGPTYEQYF
TRBV6-1,CASTWEGTTNEKLFF
TRBV5-1,CASRAGTEETQYF
TRBV4-1,CASSPPVGYGTEAFF
TRBV6-5,CASSGRRGLMGEQYF
TRBV27,CASSRSGSLIDTQYF
TRBV4-3,CASSRRRLAGDEQYF
TRBV12-5,CASGLDQNQPQHF
TRBV4-3,CASSQGAGTSGTDTQYF
TRBV19,CASSSGTGVSYGYTF
TRBV5-4,CASSLQGVNTGELFF
TRBV7-2,CASRQRTGSWNEQFF
TRBV18,CASSSGQGANYGYTF
TRBV7-2,CASSFQSNEKLFF
TRBV6-1,CASSDSGRNYEQYF
TRBV4-1,CASSPQRGQGGSTYEQYF
TRBV10-3,CAISGEGATSYEQYF
TRBV2,CASRASTENTEAFF
TRBV5-3,CARKVGRVPSTDTQYF
TRBV19,CATRLGTGDTEAFF
TRBV5-1,CASSPRGRGETQYF
TRBV5-6,CASSPTGTPYEQYF
TRBV28,CASSYMTGANIQYF
TRBV15,CATSRGGTGINYGYTF